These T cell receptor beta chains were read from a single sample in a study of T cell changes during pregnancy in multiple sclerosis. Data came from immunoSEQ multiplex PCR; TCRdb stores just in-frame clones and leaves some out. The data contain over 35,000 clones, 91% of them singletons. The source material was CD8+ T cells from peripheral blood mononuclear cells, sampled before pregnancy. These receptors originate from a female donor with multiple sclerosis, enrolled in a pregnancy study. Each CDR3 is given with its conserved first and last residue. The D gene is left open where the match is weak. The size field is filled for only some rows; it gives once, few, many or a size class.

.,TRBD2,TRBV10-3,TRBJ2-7,TGTGCCATCAGTCTCTCGGGACTAGCGGTCGAGCAGTACTTC,CAISLSGLAVEQYF
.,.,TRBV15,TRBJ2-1,TGTGCCACCAGCAGCAAGTGGACGGGGGACAATGAGCAGTTCTTC,CATSSKWTGDNEQFF
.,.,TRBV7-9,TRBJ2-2,TGTGCCAGCAGCTTACAGGGGGGAAAACCCGGGGAGCTGTTTTTT,CASSLQGGKPGELFF
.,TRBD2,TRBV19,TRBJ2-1,TGTGCCAGTAGTATATGGCTAGCGGGAGGAAATGAGCAGTTCTTC,CASSIWLAGGNEQFF
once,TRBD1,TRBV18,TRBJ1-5,TGTGCCAGCTCACCACAGGACAGGGGGCGGAAATCCAGCAATCAGCCCCAGCATTTT,CASSPQDRGRKSSNQPQHF
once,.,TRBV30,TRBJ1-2,TGTGCCTGGAGTGTCGGGCAGGGCGTTAACTATGGCTACACCTTC,CAWSVGQGVNYGYTF
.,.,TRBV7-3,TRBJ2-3,TGTGCCAGCAGCTTAAATGGGGCTCCTAGCACAGATACGCAGTATTTT,CASSLNGAPSTDTQYF
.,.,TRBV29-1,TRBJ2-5,TGCAGCGTTGTATACAGTCAAGAGACCCAGTACTTC,CSVVYSQETQYF
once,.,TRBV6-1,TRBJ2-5,TGTGCCAGCAGTGAAGCTACGAATCAGGGGTGGGGTGAGACCCAGTACTTC,CASSEATNQGWGETQYF
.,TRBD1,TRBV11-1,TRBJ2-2,TGTGCCAGCAGCTTTCGGACAGGGGAAATTGGGGAGCTGTTTTTT,CASSFRTGEIGELFF
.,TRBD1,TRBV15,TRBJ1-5,TGTGCCACCAGCAGTAGGACAGGGGGGTATAGCAATCAGCCCCAGCATTTT,CATSSRTGGYSNQPQHF
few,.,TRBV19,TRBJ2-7,TGTGCCAGCGCGGAACAGGACTCCTACGAGCAGTACTTC,CASAEQDSYEQYF
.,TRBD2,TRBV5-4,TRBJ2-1,TGTGCCAGCAGCCCGGAAGCGGGAGGGTACAATGAGCAGTTCTTC,CASSPEAGGYNEQFF
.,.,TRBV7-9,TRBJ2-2,TGTGCCAGCACCCGGGGGCAGGGGGAATACACCGGGGAGCTGTTTTTT,CASTRGQGEYTGELFF
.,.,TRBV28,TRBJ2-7,TGTGCCAGCAGTTTTCGAGGACAGTCCCCTAATGAGCAGTACTTC,CASSFRGQSPNEQYF
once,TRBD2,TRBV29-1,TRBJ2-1,TGCAGCGTTGTCGCGGGAGGCTTCAATGAGCAGTTCTTC,CSVVAGGFNEQFF
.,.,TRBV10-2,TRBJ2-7,TGCGCCAGCAGTGAGGGGGAGGCATCCTACGAGCAGTACTTC,CASSEGEASYEQYF
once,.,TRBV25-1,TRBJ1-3,TGTGCCAGCAGTCCAGGAAACACCATATATTTT,CASSPGNTIYF
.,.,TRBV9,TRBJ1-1,TGTGCCAGCAGCGTAAGTGGGCACCAAGAAGCTTTCTTT,CASSVSGHQEAFF
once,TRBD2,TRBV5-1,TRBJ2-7,TGCGCCAGCACTGAGCGGGAGTTCACCTACGAGCAGTACTTC,CASTEREFTYEQYF
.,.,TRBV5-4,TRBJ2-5,TGTGCCAGCAGCCCGCCAGGGGCAGAGACCCAGTACTTC,CASSPPGAETQYF
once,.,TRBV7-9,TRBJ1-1,TGTGCCAGCAGCTTAGGAGGGATGACTGAAGCTTTCTTT,CASSLGGMTEAFF
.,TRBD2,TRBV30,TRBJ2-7,TGTGCCTGGAGTCGGATTAGCGGGAGTTACGAGCAGTACTTC,CAWSRISGSYEQYF
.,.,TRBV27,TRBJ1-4,TGTGCCAGCAGTTTAGGGACAAGTGAAAAACTGTTTTTT,CASSLGTSEKLFF
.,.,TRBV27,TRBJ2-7,TGTGCCAGCAGTTTCGGTATCCTTTCGGAGGGAAAGGGTGAGCAGTACTTC,CASSFGILSEGKGEQYF
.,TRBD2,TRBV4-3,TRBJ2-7,TGCGCCAGCAGCCAAGGTACTAGCGGAACCTACGAGCAGTACTTC,CASSQGTSGTYEQYF
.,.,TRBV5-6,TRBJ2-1,TGTGCCAGCAGCTTGGGCGGATACAATGAGCAGTTCTTC,CASSLGGYNEQFF
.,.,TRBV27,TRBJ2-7,TGTGCCAGCAGTCCCTCAGCGGGCTCCTACGAGCAGTACTTC,CASSPSAGSYEQYF